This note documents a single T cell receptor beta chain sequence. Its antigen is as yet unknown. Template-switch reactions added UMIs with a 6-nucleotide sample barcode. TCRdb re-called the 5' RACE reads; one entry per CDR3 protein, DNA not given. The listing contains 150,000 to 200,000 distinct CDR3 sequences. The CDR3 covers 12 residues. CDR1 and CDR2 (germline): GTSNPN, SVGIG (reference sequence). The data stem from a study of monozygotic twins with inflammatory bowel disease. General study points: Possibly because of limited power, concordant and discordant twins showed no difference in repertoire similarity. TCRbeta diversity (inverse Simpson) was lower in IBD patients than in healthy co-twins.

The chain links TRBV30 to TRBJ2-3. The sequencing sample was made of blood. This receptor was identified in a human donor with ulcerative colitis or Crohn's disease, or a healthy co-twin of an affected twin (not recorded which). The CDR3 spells CAWSWVTDTQYF.